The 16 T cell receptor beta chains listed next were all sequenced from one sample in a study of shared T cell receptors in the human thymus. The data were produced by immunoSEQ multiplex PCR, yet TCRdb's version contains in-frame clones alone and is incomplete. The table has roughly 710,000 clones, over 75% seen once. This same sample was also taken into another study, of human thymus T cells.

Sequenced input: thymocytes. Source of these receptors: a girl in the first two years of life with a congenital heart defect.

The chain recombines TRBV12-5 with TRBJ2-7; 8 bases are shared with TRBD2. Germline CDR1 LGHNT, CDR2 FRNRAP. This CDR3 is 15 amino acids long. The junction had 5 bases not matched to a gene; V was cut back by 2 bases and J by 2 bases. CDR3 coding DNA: TGTGCTAGTGGTTTGTTCGAGCGGGGGCCCTACGAGCAGTACTTC. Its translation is CASGLFERGPYEQYF.

The CDR3 region has the DNA TGTGCCAGCAGCCCCCCGGGTCCGAGGAATGAGCAGTTCTTC. It is translated as CASSPPGPRNEQFF. The rearrangement links TRBV7-2 to TRBJ2-1; D ambiguous. Germline lookup yields CDR1 SGHTA and CDR2 FQGNSA. The CDR3 has 14 amino acids. Between the trimmed V and J ends, which lost 5 bases and 7 bases, there was a span of 15 bases.

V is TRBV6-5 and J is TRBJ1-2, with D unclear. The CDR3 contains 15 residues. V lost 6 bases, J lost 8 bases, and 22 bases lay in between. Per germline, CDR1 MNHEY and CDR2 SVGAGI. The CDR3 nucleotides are TGTGCCAGCAGCCCCCTAAACGGGGAAGTGGACGGCTACACCTTC. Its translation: CASSPLNGEVDGYTF.

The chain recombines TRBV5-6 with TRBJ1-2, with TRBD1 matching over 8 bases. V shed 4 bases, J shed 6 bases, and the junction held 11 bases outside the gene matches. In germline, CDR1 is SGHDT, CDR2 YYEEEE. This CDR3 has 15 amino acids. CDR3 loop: CASSQARDRLNGYTF. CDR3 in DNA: TGTGCCAGCAGCCAAGCCCGGGACAGGTTAAATGGCTACACCTTC. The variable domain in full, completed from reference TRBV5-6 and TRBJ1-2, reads DAGVTQSPTHLIKTRGQQVTLRCSPKSGHDTVSWYQQALGQGPQFIFQYYEEEERQRGNFPDRFSGHQFPNYSSELNVNALLLGDSALYLCASSQARDRLNGYTFGSGTRLTVV.

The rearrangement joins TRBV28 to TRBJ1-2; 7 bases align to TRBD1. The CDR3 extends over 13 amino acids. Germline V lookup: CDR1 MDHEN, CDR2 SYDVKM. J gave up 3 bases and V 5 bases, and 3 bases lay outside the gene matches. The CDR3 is CASSPGQDYGYTF. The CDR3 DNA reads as TGTGCCAGCAGTCCTGGACAGGACTATGGCTACACCTTC.

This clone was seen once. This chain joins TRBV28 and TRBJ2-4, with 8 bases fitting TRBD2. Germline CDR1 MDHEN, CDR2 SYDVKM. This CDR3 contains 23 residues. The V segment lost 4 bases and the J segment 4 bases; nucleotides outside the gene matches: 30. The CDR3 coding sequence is TGTGCCAGCAGTTCGACCCCTCCGGAACAGCCAACTCCTTATAGCGGGGTTAAAAACATTCAGTACTTC. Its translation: CASSSTPPEQPTPYSGVKNIQYF. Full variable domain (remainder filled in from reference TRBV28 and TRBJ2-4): DVKVTQSSRYLVKRTGEKVFLECVQDMDHENMFWYRQDPGLGLRLIYFSYDVKMKEKGDIPEGYSVSREKKERFSLILESASTNQTSMYLCASSSTPPEQPTPYSGVKNIQYFGAGTRLSVL.

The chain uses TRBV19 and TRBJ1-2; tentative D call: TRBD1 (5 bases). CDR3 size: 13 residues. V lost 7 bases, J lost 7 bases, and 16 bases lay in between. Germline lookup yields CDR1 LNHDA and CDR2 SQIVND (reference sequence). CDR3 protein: CASMGGASGGYTF. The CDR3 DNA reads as TGTGCCAGTATGGGGGGTGCCTCCGGTGGCTACACCTTC.

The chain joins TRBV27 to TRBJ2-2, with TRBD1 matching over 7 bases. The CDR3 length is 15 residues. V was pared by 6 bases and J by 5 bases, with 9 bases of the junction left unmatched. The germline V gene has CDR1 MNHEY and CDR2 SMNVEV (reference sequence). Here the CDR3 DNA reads TGTGCCAGCAGCCGAGGGGGCGATCGAACCGGGGAGCTGTTTTTT. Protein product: CASSRGGDRTGELFF.

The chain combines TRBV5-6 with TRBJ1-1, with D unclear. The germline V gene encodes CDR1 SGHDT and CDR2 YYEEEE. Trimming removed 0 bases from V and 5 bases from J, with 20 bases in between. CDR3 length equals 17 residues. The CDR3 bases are TGTGCCAGCAGCTTGGATCGGCAGCAGGTGGTAAGGACTGAAGCTTTCTTT. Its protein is CASSLDRQQVVRTEAFF.

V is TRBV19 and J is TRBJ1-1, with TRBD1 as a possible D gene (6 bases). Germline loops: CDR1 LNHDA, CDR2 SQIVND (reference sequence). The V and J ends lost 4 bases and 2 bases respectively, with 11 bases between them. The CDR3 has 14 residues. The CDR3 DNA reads TGTGCCAGTAGTAACCCGGGACACAACACTGAAGCTTTCTTT. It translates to CASSNPGHNTEAFF.

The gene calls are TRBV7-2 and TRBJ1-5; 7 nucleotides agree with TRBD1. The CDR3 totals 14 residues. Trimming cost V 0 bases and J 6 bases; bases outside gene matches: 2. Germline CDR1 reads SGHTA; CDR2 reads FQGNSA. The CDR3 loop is CASSLAGGGQPQHF. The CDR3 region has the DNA TGTGCCAGCAGCTTAGCAGGGGGCGGTCAGCCCCAGCATTTT.

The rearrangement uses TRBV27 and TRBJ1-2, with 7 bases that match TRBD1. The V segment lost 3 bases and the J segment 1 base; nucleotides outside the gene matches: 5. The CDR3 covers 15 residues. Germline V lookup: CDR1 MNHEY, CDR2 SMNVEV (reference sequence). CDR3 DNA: TGTGCCAGCAGTTTTAGACAGGGCCGTAACTATGGCTACACCTTC. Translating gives CASSFRQGRNYGYTF.

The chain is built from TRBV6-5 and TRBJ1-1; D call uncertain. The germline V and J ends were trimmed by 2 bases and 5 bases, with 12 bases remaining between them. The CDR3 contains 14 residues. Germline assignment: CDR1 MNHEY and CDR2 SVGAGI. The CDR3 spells CASSYKYSGTEAFF. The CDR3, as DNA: TGTGCCAGCAGTTACAAGTACAGTGGGACTGAAGCTTTCTTT.

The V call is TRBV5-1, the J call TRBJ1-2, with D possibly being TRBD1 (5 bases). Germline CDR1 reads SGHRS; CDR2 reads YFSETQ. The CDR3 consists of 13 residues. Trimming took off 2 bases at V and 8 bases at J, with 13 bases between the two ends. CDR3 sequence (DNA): TGCGCCAGCAGCTTCGGTAGGGGAAACGGCTACACCTTC. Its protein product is CASSFGRGNGYTF. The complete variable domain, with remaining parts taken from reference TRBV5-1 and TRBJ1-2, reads KAGVTQTPRYLIKTRGQQVTLSCSPISGHRSVSWYQQTPGQGLQFLFEYFSETQRNKGNFPGRFSGRQFSNSRSEMNVSTLELGDSALYLCASSFGRGNGYTFGSGTRLTVV.

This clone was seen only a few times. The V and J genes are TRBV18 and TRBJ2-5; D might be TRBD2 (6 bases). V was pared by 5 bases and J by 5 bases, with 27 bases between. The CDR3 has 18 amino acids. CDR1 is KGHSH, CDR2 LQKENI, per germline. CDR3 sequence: CASSTSRREVGSRETQYF. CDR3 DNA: TGTGCCAGCTCAACGTCCCGGAGGGAGGTAGGGTCGAGGGAGACCCAGTACTTC.

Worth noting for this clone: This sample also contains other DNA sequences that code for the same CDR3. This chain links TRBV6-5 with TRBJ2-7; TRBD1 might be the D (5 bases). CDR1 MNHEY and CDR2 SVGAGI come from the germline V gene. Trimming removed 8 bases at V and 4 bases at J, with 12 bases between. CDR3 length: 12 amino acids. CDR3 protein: CASGRGVYEQYF. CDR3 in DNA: TGTGCCAGCGGTAGGGGCGTTTACGAGCAGTACTTC.